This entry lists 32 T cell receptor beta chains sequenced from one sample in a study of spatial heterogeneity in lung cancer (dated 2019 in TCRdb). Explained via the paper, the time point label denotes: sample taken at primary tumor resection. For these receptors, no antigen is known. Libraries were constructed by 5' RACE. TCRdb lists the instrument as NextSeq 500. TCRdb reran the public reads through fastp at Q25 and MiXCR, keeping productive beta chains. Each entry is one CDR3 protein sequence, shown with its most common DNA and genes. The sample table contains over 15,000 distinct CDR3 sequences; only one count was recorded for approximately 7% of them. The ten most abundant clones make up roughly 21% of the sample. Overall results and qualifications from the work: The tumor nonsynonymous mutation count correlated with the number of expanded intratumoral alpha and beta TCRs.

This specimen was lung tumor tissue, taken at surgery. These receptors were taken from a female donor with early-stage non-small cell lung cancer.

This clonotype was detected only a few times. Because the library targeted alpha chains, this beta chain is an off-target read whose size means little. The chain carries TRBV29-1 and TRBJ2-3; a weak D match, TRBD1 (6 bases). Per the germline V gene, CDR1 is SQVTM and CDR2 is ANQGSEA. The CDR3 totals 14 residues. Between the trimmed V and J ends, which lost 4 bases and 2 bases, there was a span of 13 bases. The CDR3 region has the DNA TGCAGCGTTGGCTCCGGGGACACCACAGATACGCAGTATTTT. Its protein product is CSVGSGDTTDTQYF.

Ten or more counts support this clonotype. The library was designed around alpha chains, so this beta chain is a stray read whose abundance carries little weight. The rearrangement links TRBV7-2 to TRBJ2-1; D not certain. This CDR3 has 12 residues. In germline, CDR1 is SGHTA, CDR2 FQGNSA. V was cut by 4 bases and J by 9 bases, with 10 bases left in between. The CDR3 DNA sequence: TGTGCCAGCAGCTCGGTAGCTGGTGAGCAGTTCTTC. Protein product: CASSSVAGEQFF.

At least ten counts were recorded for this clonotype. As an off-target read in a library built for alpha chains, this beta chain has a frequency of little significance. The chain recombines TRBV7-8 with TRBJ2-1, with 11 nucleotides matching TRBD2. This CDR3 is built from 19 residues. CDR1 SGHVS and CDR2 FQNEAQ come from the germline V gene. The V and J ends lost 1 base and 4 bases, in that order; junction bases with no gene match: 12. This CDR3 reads CASSLVGLRLAGQYNEQFF. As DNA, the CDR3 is TGTGCCAGCAGCTTAGTTGGCCTTCGACTAGCGGGACAGTACAATGAGCAGTTCTTC.

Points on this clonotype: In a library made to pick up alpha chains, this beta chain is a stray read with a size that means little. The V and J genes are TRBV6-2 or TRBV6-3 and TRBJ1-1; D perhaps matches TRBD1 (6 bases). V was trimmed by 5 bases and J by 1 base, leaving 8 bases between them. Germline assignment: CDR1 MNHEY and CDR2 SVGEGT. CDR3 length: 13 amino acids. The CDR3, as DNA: TGTGCCAGCAGTACGACAGGGAACACTGAAGCTTTCTTT. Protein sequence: CASSTTGNTEAFF.

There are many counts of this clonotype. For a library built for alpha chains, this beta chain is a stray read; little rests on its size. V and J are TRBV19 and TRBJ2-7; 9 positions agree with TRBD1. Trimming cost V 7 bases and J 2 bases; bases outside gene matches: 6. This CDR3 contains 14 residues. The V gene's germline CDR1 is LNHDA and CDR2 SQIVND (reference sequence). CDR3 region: CASKDRGAPYEQYF. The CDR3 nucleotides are TGTGCCAGTAAAGACAGGGGGGCCCCCTACGAGCAGTACTTC.

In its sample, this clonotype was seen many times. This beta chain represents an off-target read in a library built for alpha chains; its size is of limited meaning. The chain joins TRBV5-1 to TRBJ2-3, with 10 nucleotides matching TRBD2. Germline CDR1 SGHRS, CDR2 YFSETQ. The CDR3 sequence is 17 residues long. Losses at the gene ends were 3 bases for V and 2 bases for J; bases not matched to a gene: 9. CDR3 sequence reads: CASSWPIAGGSTDTQYF. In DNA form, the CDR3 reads TGCGCCAGCAGCTGGCCCATAGCGGGGGGCTCCACAGATACGCAGTATTTT.

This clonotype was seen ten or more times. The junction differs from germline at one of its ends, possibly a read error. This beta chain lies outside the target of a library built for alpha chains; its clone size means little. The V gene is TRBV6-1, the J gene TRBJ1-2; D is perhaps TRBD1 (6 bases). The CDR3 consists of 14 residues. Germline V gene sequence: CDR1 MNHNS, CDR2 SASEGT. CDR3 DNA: TGTCCCAGCAGTGGGGGCGCGTTGGGCTATGGCTACACCTTC. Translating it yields CPSSGGALGYGYTF.

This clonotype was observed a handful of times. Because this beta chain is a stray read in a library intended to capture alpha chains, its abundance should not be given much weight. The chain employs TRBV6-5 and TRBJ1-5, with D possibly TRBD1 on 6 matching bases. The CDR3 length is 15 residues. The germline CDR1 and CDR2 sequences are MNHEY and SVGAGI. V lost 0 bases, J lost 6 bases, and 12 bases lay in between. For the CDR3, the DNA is TGTGCCAGCAGTTACTCCGGGGGCGCGGGTCAGCCCCAGCATTTT. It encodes CASSYSGGAGQPQHF.

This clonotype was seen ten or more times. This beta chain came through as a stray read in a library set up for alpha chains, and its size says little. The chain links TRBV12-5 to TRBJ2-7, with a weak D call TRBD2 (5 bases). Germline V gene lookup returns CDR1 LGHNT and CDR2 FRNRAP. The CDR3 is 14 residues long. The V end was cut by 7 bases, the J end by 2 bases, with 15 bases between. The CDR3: CASAKDGVTYEQYF. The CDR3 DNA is TGTGCTAGTGCTAAGGACGGGGTAACCTACGAGCAGTACTTC.

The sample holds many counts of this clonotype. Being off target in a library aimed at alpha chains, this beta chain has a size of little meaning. The chain's CDR3 is CASSSTGDSSNQPQHF. The CDR3 nucleotides are TGTGCCAGCAGTTCAACAGGGGATTCTAGCAATCAGCCCCAGCATTTT. The chain employs TRBV27 and TRBJ1-5; 7 bases agree with TRBD1. The germline gives CDR1 MNHEY, CDR2 SMNVEV (reference sequence). The CDR3 consists of 16 residues. V gave up 4 bases and J gave up 0 bases; unmatched junction bases: 6.

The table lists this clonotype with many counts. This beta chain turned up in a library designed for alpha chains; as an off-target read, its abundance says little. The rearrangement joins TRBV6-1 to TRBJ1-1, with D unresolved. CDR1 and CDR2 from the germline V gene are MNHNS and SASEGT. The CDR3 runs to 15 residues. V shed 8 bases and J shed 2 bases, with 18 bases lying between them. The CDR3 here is CASPPKEVTNTEAFF. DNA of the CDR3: TGTGCCAGCCCCCCGAAGGAGGTAACCAACACTGAAGCTTTCTTT.

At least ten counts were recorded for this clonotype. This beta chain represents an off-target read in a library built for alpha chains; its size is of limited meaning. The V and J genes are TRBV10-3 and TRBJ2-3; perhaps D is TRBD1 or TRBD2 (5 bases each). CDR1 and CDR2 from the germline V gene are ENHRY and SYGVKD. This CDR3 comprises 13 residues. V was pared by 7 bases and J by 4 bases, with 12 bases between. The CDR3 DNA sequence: TGTGCCATCACCGAGGGGTCTCCAGATACGCAGTATTTT. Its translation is CAITEGSPDTQYF.

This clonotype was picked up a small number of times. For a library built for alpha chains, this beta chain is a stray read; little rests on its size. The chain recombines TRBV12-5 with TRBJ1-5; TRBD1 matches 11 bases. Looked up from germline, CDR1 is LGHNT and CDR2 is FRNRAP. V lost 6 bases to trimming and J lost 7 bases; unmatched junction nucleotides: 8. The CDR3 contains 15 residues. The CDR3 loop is CASGPGQGAGQPQHF. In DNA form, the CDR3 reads TGTGCTAGTGGCCCCGGACAGGGGGCTGGGCAGCCCCAGCATTTT.

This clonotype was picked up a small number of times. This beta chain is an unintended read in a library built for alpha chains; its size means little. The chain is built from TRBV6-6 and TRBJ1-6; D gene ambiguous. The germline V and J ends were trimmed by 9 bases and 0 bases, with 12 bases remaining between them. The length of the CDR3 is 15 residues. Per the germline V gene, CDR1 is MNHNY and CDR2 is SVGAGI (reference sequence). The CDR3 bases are TGTGCCAGTACCCCGGAGTCCTCCTATAATTCACCCCTCCACTTT. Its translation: CASTPESSYNSPLHF.

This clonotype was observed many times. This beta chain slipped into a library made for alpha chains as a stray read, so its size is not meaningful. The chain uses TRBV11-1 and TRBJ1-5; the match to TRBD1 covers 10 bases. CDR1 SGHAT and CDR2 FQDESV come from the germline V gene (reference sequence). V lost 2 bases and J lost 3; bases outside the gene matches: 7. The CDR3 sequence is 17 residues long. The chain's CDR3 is CASSLPRTGGINQPQHF. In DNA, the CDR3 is TGTGCCAGCAGCTTACCTAGGACAGGGGGAATCAATCAGCCCCAGCATTTT.

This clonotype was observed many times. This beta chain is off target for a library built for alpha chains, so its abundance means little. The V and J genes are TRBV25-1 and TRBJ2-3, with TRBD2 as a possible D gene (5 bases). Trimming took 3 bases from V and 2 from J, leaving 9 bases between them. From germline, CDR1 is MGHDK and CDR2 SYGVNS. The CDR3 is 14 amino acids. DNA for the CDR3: TGTGCCAGCAGTGATCCGGGAACCACAGATACGCAGTATTTT. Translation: CASSDPGTTDTQYF.

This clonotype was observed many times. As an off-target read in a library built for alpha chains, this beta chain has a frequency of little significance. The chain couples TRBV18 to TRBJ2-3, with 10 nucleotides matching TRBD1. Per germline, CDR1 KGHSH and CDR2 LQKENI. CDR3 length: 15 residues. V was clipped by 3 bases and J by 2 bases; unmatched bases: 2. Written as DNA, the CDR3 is TGTGCCAGCTCACCGGACAGGGGGATCACAGATACGCAGTATTTT. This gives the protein CASSPDRGITDTQYF. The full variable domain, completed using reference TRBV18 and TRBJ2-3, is NAGVMQNPRHLVRRRGQEARLRCSPMKGHSHVYWYRQLPEEGLKFMVYLQKENIIDESGMPKERFSAEFPKEGPSILRIQQVVRGDSAAYFCASSPDRGITDTQYFGPGTRLTVL.

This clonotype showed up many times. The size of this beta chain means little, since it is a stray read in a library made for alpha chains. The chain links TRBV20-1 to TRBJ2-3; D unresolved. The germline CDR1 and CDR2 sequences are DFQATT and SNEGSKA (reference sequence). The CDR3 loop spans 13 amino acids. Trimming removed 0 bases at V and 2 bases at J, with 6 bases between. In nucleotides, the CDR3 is TGCAGTGCTAGAGAACAGAACACAGATACGCAGTATTTT. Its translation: CSAREQNTDTQYF.

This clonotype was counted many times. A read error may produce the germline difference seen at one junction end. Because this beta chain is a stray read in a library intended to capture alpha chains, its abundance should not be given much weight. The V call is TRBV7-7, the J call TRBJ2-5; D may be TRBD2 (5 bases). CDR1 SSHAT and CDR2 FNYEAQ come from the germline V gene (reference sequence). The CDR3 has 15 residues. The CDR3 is CASSLARYSQETQYF. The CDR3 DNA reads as TGTGCTAGCAGCTTAGCGAGATACTCCCAAGAGACCCAGTACTTC.

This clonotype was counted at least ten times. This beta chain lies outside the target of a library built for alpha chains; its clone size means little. The CDR3 DNA follows: TGCAGCGTTACGGGGGGAGAAGAGACCCAGTACTTC. Translation gives CSVTGGEETQYF. The rearrangement joins TRBV29-1 to TRBJ2-5, with TRBD2 identical over 7 bases. This CDR3 comprises 12 residues. Per the germline V gene, CDR1 is SQVTM and CDR2 is ANQGSEA. V shed 5 bases and J 3 bases; nucleotides not matched to a gene: 3.

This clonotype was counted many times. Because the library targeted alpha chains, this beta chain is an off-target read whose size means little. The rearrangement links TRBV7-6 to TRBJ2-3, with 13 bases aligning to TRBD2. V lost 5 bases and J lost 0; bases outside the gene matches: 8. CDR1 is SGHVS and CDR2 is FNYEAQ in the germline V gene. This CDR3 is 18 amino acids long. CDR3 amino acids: CASSPGTSGVHSTDTQYF. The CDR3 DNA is TGTGCCAGCAGCCCCGGGACTAGCGGGGTTCATAGCACAGATACGCAGTATTTT.

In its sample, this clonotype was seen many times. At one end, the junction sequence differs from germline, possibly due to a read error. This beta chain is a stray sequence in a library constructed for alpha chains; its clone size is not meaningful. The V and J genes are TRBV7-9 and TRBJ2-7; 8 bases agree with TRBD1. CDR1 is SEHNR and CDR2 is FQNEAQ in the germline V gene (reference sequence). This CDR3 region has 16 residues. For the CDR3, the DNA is TGTGCCAGCAACTTACTCCCGCAGGGGGCAACCTACGAGCAGTACTTC. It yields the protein CASNLLPQGATYEQYF.

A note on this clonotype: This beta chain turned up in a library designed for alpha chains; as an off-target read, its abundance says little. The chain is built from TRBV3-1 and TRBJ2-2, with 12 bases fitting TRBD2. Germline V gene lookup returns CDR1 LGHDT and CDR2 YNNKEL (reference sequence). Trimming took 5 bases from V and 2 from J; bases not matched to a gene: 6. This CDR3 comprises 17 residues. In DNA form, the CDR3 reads TGTGCCAGCAGCAGAGGACTAGCGGGGTTAAACACCGGGGAGCTGTTTTTT. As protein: CASSRGLAGLNTGELFF.

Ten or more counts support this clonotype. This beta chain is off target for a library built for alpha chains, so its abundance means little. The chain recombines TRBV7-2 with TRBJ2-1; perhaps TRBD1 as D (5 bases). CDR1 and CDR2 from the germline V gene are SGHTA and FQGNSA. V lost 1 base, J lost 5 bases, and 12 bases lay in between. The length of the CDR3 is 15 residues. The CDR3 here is CASSLGGAVHNEQFF. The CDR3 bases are TGTGCCAGCAGCTTAGGGGGCGCGGTCCACAATGAGCAGTTCTTC.

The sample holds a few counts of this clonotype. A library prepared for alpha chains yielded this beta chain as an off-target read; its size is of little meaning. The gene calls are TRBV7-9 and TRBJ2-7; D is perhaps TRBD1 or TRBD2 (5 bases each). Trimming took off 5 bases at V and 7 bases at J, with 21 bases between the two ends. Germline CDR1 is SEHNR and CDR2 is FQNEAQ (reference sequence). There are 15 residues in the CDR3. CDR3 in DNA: TGTGCCAGCAGCCTTCCAGGGACCGGGCCTAGTGAGCAGTACTTC. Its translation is CASSLPGTGPSEQYF. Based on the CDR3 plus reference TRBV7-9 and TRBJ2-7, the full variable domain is DTGVSQNPRHKITKRGQNVTFRCDPISEHNRLYWYRQTLGQGPEFLTYFQNEAQLEKSRLLSDRFSAERPKGSFSTLEIQRTEQGDSAMYLCASSLPGTGPSEQYFGPGTRLTVT.

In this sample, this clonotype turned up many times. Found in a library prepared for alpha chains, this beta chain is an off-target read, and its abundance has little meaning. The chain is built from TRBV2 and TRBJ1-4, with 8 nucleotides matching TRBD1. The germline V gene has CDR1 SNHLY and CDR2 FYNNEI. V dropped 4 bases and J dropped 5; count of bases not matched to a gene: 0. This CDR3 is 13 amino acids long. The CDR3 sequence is CASSGQGNEKLFF. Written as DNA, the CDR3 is TGTGCCAGCAGTGGACAGGGGAATGAAAAACTGTTTTTT.

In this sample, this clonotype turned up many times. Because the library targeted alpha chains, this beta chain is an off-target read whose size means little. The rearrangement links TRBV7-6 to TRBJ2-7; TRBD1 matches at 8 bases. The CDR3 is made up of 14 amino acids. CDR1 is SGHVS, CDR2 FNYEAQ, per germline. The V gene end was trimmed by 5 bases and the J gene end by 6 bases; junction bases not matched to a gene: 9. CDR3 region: CASSSQLQGGEQYF. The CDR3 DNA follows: TGTGCCAGCAGCAGCCAACTACAGGGGGGCGAGCAGTACTTC.

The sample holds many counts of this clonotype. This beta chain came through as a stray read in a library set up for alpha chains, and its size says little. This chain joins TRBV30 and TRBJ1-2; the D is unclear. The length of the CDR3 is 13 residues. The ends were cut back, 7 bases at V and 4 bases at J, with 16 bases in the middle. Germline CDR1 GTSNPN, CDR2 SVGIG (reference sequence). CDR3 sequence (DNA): TGTGCCTACTACCTAGGCAGCTTCTATGGCTACACCTTC. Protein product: CAYYLGSFYGYTF.

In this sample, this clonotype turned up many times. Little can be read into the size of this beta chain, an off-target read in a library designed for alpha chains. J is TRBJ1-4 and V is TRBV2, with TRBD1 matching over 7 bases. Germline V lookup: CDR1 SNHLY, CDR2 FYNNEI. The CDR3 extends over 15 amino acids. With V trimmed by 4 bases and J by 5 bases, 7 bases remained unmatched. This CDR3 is CASSGQGGRNEKLFF. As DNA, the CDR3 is TGTGCCAGCAGTGGTCAGGGGGGAAGAAATGAAAAACTGTTTTTT.

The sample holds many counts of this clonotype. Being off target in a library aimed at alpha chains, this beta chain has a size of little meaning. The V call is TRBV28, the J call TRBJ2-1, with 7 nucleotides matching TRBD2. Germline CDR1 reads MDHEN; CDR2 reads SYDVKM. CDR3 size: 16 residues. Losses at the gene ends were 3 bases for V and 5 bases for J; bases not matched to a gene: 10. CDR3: CASSFSSGVFDNEQFF. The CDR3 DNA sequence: TGTGCCAGCAGTTTCTCGAGCGGGGTCTTCGACAATGAGCAGTTCTTC.

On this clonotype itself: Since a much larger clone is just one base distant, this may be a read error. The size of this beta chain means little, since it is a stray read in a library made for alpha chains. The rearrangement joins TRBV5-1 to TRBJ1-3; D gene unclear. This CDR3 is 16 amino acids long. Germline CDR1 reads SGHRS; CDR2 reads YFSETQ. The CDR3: CVSSLDSTSSGNTIYF. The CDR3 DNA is TGCGTCAGCAGCTTGGATTCAACTAGCTCTGGAAACACCATATATTTT.

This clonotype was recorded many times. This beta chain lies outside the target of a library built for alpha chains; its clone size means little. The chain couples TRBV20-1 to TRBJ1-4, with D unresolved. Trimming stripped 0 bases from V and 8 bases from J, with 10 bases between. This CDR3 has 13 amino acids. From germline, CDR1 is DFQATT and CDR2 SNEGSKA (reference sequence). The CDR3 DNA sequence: TGCAGTGCTAGAGATGACCTGGGGGAAAAACTGTTTTTT. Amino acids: CSARDDLGEKLFF.